This T cell receptor (beta chain) came from a study of T cells after posttransplantation cyclophosphamide. The CDR3 loop spans 20 amino acids. The junction had 8 bases not matched to a gene; V was cut back by 0 bases and J by 1 base. Germline V gene data show CDR1 as SGDLS and CDR2 as YYNGEE. In its sample, this clone was seen a few times. Antigen specificity is unknown. Sequencing used immunoSEQ multiplex PCR; TCRdb keeps in-frame clones, though not all of them. Sampling found around 34,000 clones, none seen once. Study results and caveats: Blood and skin or GI T cell repertoires showed limited TRB overlap. Recipient CMV seropositivity and CMV reactivation strongly tracked TRB clonality.

The TCR originated in a woman in her 50s in good health and a related stem cell transplant donor. Sequencing input: PBMCs. This chain links TRBV9 with TRBJ2-2, with 14 bases matching TRBD2. The CDR3 coding sequence is TGTGCCAGCAGCGTAGGTCACTTGGGACTAGCGGGAGTGAACACCGGGGAGCTGTTTTTT. Amino acids: CASSVGHLGLAGVNTGELFF.